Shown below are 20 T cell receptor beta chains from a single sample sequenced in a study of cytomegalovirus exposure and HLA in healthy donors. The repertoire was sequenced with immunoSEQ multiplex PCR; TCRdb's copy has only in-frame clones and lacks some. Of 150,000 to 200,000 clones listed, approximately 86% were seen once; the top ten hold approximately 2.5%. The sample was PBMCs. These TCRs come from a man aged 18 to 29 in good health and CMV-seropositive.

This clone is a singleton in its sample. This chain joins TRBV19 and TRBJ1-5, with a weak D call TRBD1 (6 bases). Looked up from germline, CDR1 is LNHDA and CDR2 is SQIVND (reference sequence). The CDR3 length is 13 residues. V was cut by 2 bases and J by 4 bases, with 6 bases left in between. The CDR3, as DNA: TGTGCCAGTAGTATAAGGGGGAATCAGCCCCAGCATTTT. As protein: CASSIRGNQPQHF.

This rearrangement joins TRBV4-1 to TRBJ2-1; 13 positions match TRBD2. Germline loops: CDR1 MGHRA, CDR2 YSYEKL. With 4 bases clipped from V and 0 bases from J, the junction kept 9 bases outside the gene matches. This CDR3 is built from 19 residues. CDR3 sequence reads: CASSPRLAGGLNSYNEQFF. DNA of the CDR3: TGCGCCAGCAGCCCTAGACTAGCGGGGGGCCTAAACTCCTACAATGAGCAGTTCTTC.

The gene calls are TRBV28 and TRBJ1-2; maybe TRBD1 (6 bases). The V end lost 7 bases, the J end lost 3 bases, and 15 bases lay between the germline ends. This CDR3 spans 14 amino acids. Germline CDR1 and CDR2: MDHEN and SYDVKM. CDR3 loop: CASTAGQGYYGYTF. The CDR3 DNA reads TGTGCCAGCACCGCCGGGCAGGGGTACTATGGCTACACCTTC.

The DNA for the CDR3 is TGTGCCAGCAGTTACTCGGAGGGAAACTATCAGCCCCAGCATTTT. Amino acids: CASSYSEGNYQPQHF. This chain connects TRBV6-8 to TRBJ1-5, with no clear D. V dropped 0 bases and J dropped 5 bases, with 11 bases sitting between them. CDR3 length equals 15 residues. Germline CDR1 MNHGY, CDR2 SAAAGT.

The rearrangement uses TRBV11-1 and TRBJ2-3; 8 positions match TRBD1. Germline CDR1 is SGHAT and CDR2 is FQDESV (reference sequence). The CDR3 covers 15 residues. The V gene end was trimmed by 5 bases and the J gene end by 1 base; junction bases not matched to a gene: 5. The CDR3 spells CASSDRGRGTDTQYF. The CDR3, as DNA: TGTGCCAGCAGCGACAGGGGCAGGGGCACAGATACGCAGTATTTT.

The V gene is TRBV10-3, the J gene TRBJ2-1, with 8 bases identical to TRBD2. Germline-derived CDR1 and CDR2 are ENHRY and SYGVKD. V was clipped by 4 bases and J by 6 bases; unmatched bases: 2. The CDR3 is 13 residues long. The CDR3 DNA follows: TGTGCCATCAGTGGGCTAGCGGGCAATGAGCAGTTCTTC. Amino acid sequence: CAISGLAGNEQFF.

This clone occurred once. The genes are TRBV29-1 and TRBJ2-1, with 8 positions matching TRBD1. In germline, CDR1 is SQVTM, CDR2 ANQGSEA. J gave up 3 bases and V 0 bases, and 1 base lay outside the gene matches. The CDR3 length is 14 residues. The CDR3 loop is CSVEEDRVYNEQFF. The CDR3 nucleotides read TGCAGCGTTGAAGAGGACAGGGTCTACAATGAGCAGTTCTTC.

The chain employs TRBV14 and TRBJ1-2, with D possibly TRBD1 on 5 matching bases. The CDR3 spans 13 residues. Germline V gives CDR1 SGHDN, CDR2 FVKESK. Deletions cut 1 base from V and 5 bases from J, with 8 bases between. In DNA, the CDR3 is TGTGCCAGCAGCCAAGGACAGTTATATGGCTACACCTTC. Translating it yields CASSQGQLYGYTF.

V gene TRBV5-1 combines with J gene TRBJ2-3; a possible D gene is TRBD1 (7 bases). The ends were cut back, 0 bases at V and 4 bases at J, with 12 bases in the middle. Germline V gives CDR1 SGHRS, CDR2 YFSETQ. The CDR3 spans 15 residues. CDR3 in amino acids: CASSLEGRGADTQYF. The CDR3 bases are TGCGCCAGCAGCTTGGAGGGCAGGGGGGCAGATACGCAGTATTTT.

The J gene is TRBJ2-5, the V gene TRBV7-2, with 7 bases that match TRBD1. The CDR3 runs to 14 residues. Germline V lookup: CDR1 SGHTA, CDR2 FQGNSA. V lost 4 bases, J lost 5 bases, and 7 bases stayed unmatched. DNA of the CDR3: TGTGCCAGCAGCTCGGACAGGCTTGGGGAGACCCAGTACTTC. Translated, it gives CASSSDRLGETQYF.

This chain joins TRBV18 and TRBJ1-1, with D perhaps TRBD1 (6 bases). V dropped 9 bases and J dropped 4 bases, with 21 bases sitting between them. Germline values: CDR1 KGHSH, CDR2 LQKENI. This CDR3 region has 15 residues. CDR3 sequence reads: CASSVSQGQGTEAFF. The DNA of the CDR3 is TGTGCCAGTTCCGTTTCACAGGGTCAAGGCACTGAAGCTTTCTTT.

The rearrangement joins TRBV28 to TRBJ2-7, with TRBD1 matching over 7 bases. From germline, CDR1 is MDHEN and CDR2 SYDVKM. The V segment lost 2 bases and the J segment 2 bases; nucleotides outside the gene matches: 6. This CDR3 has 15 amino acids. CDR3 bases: TGTGCCAGCAGTTTAGAGAACAGGGGAACCTACGAGCAGTACTTC. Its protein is CASSLENRGTYEQYF.

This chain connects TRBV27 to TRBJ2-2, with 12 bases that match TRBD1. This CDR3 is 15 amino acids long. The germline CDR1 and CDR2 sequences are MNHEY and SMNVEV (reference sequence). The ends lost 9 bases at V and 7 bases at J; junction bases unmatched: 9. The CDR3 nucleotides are TGTGCCAGGATCGGGACAGGGGGCTTTGGCGGGGAGCTGTTTTTT. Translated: CARIGTGGFGGELFF.

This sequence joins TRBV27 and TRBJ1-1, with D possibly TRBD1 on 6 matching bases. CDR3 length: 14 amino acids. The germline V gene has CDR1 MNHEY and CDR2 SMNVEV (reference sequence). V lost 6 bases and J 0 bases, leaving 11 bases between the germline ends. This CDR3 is CASRTHRVNTEAFF. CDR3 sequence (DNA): TGTGCCAGCAGAACCCACAGGGTGAACACTGAAGCTTTCTTT.

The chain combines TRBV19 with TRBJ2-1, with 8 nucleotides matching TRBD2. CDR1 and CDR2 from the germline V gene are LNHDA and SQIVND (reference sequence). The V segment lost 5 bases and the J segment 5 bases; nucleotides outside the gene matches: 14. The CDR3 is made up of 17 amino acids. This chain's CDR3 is CASSVSLWLAGNNEQFF. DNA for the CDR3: TGTGCCAGTAGTGTCAGCCTTTGGCTAGCGGGCAACAATGAGCAGTTCTTC.

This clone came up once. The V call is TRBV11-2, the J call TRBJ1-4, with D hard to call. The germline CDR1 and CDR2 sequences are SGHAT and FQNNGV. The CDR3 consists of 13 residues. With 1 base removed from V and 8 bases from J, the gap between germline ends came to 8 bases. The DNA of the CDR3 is TGTGCCAGCAGCTTAGGAGGAGGCGAAAAACTGTTTTTT. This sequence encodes CASSLGGGEKLFF.

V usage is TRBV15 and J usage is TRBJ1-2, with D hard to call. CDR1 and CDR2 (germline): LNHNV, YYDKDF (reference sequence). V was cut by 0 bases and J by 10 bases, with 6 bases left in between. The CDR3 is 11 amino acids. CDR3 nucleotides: TGTGCCACCAGCAGAGAGGGCGACTACACCTTC. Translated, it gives CATSREGDYTF.

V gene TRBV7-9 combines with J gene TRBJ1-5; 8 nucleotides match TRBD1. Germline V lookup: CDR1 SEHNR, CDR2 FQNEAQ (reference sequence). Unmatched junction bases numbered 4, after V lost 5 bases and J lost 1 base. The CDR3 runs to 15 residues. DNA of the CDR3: TGTGCCAGCAGCGAGACAGGGGCCAGCAATCAGCCCCAGCATTTT. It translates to CASSETGASNQPQHF.

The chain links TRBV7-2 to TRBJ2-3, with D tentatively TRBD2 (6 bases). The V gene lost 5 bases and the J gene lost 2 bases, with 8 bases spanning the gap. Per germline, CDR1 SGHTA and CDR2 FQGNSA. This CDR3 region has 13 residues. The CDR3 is CASSRDFTDTQYF. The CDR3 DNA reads TGTGCCAGCAGCCGGGACTTCACAGATACGCAGTATTTT.

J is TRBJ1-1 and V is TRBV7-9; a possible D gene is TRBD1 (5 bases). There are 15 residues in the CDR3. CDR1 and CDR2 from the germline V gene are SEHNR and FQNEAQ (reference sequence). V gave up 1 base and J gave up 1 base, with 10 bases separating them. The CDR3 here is CASSLGRGRNTEAFF. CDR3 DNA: TGTGCCAGCAGCTTAGGTCGGGGGAGGAACACTGAAGCTTTCTTT.